Listed below are T cell receptor beta chains from one sample, sequenced in a study of blood T cells in healthy people across ages. From the 5' RACE reads, TCRdb called clonotypes with MiXCR, one entry per CDR3 protein. Of hundreds of thousands of distinct CDR3 sequences detected, approximately 59% appear once; the ten largest clones hold around 37%. The sequenced sample consisted of blood. The receptors originated from a man between 60 and 75 years old in good health. Each CDR3 is given with its conserved first and last residue. D genes are given only for firm matches. Clone size is stated in some rows and not others, as once, few, many or a class when expanded.

J	V	D	size	CDR3	DNA
TRBJ2-1	TRBV4-1	TRBD1	.	CASSQGQGSDNEQFF	TGCGCCAGCAGCCAAGGACAGGGGTCCGACAATGAGCAGTTCTTC
TRBJ2-1	TRBV20-1	TRBD2	few	CSASQLAAPYNEQFF	TGCAGTGCTAGCCAACTAGCGGCCCCTTACAATGAGCAGTTCTTC
TRBJ1-6	TRBV6-2/TRBV6-3	.	.	CASSRTSLDSPLHF	TGTGCCAGCAGCCGGACATCCCTGGATTCACCCCTCCACTTT
TRBJ1-2	TRBV6-2/TRBV6-3	.	.	CVSNPDSGYGYTF	TGTGTCAGCAACCCTGACTCGGGCTATGGCTACACCTTC
TRBJ2-3	TRBV4-2	TRBD2	.	CASSQEFSGGTHTQYF	TGTGCCAGCAGCCAAGAGTTCAGCGGGGGGACACATACGCAGTATTTT
TRBJ1-1	TRBV20-1	.	.	CSAGGQPDTEAFF	TGCAGTGCTGGGGGACAACCGGACACTGAAGCTTTCTTT
TRBJ2-1	TRBV20-1	.	.	CSARGGNNEQFF	TGCAGTGCTAGGGGCGGGAACAATGAGCAGTTCTTC
TRBJ1-4	TRBV4-1	.	few	CASSQAFIGRNEKLFF	TGCGCCAGCAGCCAAGCGTTTATCGGACGGAATGAAAAACTGTTTTTT
TRBJ1-2	TRBV5-1	.	.	CASSSGTQSYGYTF	TGCGCCAGCAGCTCCGGGACTCAGAGCTATGGCTACACCTTC
TRBJ2-7	TRBV28	.	.	CASGGLGTAYEQYF	TGTGCCAGCGGCGGATTAGGAACAGCCTACGAGCAGTACTTC
TRBJ2-1	TRBV24-1	TRBD2	.	CATSDPTSGDYNEQFF	TGTGCCACCAGTGACCCCACTAGCGGGGACTACAATGAGCAGTTCTTC
TRBJ2-7	TRBV9	TRBD2	.	CASSVGEGDAYEQYF	TGTGCCAGCAGCGTAGGGGAGGGAGACGCCTACGAGCAGTACTTC
TRBJ2-5	TRBV20-1	.	.	CSARDSGRAGMETQYF	TGCAGTGCTAGAGATAGTGGCAGGGCTGGGATGGAGACCCAGTACTTC
TRBJ1-6	TRBV25-1	.	few	CASSQGLNYNSPLHF	TGTGCCAGCAGTCAGGGCCTCAACTATAATTCACCCCTCCACTTT
TRBJ1-1	TRBV7-2	TRBD1	.	CASSRHPGQGTEAFF	TGTGCCAGCAGCCGACATCCTGGACAGGGGACTGAAGCTTTCTTT
TRBJ1-2	TRBV7-9	.	.	CASSSLRWETGYTF	TGTGCCAGCAGCTCCCTCAGGTGGGAGACTGGCTACACCTTC
TRBJ2-7	TRBV20-1	.	.	CSASGGGTYEQYF	TGCAGTGCTAGCGGCGGGGGCACCTACGAGCAGTACTTC
TRBJ2-3	TRBV12-3/TRBV12-4	.	few	CASSTHGTDTQYF	TGTGCCAGCAGTACTCATGGGACAGATACGCAGTATTTT
TRBJ2-7	TRBV7-9	.	.	CASSFEAGAFYEQYF	TGTGCCAGCAGCTTTGAGGCGGGGGCCTTCTACGAGCAGTACTTC
TRBJ2-7	TRBV2	.	.	CASSESWGLEQYF	TGTGCCAGCAGTGAGTCGTGGGGTTTGGAGCAGTACTTC
TRBJ2-1	TRBV15	.	.	CATSTTPGDGYNEQFF	TGTGCCACCAGCACGACACCGGGAGACGGCTACAATGAGCAGTTCTTC
TRBJ1-5	TRBV20-1	TRBD1	.	CSASIGTGGGQPQHF	TGCAGTGCTAGTATAGGGACAGGGGGCGGCCAGCCCCAGCATTTT
TRBJ2-2	TRBV12-3/TRBV12-4	TRBD2	few	CASSTGLAGGSNTGELFF	TGTGCCAGCAGTACGGGACTAGCGGGGGGATCGAACACCGGGGAGCTGTTTTTT
TRBJ2-3	TRBV24-1	.	.	CATSGLLGDTQYF	TGTGCCACCAGTGGACTCTTGGGGGATACGCAGTATTTT
TRBJ1-2	TRBV5-1	.	.	CASSLAPTLYGYTF	TGCGCCAGCAGCTTGGCCCCGACACTCTATGGCTACACCTTC
TRBJ2-1	TRBV7-2	.	.	CASNSQGGSYNEQFF	TGTGCCAGCAACTCTCAGGGGGGGTCCTACAATGAGCAGTTCTTC
TRBJ2-3	TRBV7-2	.	.	CASSLDSWNTQYF	TGTGCCAGCAGCTTAGATTCCTGGAATACGCAGTATTTT